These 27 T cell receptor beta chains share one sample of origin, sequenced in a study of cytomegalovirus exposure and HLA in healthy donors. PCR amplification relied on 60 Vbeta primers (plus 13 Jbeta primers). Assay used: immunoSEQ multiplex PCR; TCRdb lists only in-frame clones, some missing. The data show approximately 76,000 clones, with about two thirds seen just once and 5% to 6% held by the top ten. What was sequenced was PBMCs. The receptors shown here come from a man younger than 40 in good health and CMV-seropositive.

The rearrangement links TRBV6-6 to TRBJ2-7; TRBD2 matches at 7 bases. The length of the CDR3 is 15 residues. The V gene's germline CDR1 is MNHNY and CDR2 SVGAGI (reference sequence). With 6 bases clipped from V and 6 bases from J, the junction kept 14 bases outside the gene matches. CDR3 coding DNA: TGTGCCAGCAGGGGTGGAGCGGGGCCGGTGGTCGAGCAGTACTTC. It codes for CASRGGAGPVVEQYF.

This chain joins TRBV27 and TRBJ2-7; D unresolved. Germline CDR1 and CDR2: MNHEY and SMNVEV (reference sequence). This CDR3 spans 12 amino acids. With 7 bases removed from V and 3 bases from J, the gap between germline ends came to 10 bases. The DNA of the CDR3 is TGTGCCAGCACCGCCGACAACTACGAGCAGTACTTC. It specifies CASTADNYEQYF.

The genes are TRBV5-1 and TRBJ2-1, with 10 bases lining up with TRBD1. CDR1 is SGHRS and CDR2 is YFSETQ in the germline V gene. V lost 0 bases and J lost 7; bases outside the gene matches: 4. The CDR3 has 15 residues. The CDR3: CASSLGQGAWNEQFF. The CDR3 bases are TGCGCCAGCAGCTTGGGACAGGGGGCGTGGAATGAGCAGTTCTTC. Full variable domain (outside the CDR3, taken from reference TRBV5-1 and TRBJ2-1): KAGVTQTPRYLIKTRGQQVTLSCSPISGHRSVSWYQQTPGQGLQFLFEYFSETQRNKGNFPGRFSGRQFSNSRSEMNVSTLELGDSALYLCASSLGQGAWNEQFFGPGTRLTVL.

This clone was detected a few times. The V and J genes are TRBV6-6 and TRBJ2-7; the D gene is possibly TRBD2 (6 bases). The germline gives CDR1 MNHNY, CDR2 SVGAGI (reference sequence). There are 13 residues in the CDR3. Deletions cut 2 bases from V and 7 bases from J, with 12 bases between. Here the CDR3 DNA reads TGTGCCAGCAGTTACGCGGGGAAGGGAGAGCAGTACTTC. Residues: CASSYAGKGEQYF.

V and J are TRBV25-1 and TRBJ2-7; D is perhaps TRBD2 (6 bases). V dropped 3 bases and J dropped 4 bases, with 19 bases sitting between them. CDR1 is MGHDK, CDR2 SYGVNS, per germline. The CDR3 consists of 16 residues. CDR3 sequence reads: CASSDPRRGLPYEQYF. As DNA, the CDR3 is TGTGCCAGCAGTGATCCCCGGCGGGGCCTCCCTTACGAGCAGTACTTC.

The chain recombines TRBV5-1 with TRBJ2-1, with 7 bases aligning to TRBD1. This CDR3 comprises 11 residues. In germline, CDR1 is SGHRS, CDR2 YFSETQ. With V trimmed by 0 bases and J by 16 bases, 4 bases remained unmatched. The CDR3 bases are TGCGCCAGCAGCTTGGAGGGGGCCCTCTTCTTC. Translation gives CASSLEGALFF.

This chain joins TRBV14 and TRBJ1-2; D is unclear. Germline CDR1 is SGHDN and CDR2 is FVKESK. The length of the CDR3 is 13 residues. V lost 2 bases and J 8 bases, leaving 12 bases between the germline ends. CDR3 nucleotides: TGTGCCAGCAGCCAACTTGCACGAGAGGGCTACACCTTC. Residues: CASSQLAREGYTF.

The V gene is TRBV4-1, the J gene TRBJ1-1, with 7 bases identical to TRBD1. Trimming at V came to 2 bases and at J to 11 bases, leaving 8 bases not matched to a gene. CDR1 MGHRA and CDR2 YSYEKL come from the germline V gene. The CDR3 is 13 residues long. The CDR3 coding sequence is TGCGCCAGCAGCCAACACGAGCACAGGGGTGCTTTCTTT. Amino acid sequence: CASSQHEHRGAFF.

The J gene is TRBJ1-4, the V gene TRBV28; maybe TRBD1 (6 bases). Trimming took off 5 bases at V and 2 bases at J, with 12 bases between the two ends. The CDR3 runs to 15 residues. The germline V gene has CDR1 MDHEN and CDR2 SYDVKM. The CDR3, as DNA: TGTGCCAGCAGTCCTTACAGGGTGACTAATGAAAAACTGTTTTTT. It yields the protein CASSPYRVTNEKLFF.

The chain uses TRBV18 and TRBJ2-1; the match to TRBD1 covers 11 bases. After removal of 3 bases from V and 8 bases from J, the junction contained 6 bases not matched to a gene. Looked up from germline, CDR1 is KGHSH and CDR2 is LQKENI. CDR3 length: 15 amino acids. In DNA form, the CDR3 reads TGTGCCAGCTCACCCGGGACAGGGGGAGTCTATGAGCAGTTCTTC. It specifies CASSPGTGGVYEQFF.

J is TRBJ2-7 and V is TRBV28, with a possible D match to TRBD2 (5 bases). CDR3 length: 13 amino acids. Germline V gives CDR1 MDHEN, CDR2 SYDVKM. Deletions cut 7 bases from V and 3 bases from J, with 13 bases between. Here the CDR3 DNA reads TGTGCCAGCAAAGAGGGAGTAGACTACGAGCAGTACTTC. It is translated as CASKEGVDYEQYF.

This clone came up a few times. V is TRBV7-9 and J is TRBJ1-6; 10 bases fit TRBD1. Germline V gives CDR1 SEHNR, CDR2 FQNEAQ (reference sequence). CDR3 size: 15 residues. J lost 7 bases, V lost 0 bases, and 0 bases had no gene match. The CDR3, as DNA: TGTGCCAGCAGCTTAGCGACAGGGGGCAATTCACCCCTCCACTTT. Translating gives CASSLATGGNSPLHF.

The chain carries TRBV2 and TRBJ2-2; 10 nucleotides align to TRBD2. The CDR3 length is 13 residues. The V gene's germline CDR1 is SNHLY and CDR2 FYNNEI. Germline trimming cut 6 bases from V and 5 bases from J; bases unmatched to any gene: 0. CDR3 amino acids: CASRGLATGELFF. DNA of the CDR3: TGTGCCAGCAGGGGACTAGCGACCGGGGAGCTGTTTTTT.

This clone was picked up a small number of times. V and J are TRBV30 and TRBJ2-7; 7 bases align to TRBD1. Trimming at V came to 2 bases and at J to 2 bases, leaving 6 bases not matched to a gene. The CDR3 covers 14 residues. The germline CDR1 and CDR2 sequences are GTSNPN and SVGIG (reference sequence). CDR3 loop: CAWSSTGSAYEQYF. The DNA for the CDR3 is TGTGCCTGGAGTTCGACAGGGTCTGCCTACGAGCAGTACTTC. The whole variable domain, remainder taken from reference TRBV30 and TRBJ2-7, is SQTIHQWPATLVQPVGSPLSLECTVEGTSNPNLYWYRQAAGRGLQLLFYSVGIGQISSEVPQNLSASRPQDRQFILSSKKLLLSDSGFYLCAWSSTGSAYEQYFGPGTRLTVT.

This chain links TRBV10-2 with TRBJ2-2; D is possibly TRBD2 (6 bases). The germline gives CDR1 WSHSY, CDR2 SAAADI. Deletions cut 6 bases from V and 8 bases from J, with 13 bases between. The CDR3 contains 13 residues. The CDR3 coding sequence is TGCGCCAGCAGATTGGGGGGTCGGGGGGAGCTGTTTTTT. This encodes CASRLGGRGELFF.

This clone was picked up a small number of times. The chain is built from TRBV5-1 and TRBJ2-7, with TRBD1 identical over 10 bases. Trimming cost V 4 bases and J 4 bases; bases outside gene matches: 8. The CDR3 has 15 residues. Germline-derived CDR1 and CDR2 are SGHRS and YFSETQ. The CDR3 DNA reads TGCGCCAGCAGCCTAGGGACAGGGGACGTATACGAGCAGTACTTC. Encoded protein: CASSLGTGDVYEQYF.

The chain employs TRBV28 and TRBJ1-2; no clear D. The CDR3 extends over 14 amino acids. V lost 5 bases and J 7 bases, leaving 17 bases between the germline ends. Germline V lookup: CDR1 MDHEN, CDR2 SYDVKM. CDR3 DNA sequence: TGTGCCAGCAGTCGGACCTCATTAGCGTTTGGCTACACCTTC. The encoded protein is CASSRTSLAFGYTF.

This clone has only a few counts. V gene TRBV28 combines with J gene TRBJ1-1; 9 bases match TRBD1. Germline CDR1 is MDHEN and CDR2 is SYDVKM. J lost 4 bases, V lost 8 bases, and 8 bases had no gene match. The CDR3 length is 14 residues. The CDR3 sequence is CASRRDRVSTEAFF. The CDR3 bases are TGTGCCAGCCGTAGGGACAGGGTATCCACTGAAGCTTTCTTT. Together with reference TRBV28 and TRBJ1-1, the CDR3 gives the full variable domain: DVKVTQSSRYLVKRTGEKVFLECVQDMDHENMFWYRQDPGLGLRLIYFSYDVKMKEKGDIPEGYSVSREKKERFSLILESASTNQTSMYLCASRRDRVSTEAFFGQGTRLTVV.

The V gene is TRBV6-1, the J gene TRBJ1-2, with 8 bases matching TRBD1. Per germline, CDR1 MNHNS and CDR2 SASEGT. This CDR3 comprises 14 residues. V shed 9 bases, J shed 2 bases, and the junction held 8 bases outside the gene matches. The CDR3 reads CASCPTGGNYGYTF. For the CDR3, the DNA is TGTGCCAGTTGTCCAACAGGGGGGAACTATGGCTACACCTTC.

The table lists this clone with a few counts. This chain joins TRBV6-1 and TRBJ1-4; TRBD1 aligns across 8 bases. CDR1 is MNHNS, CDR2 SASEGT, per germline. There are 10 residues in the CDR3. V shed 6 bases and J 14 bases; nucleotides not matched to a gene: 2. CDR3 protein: CASSRGQLFF. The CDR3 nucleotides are TGTGCCAGCAGCAGGGGGCAGCTGTTTTTT.

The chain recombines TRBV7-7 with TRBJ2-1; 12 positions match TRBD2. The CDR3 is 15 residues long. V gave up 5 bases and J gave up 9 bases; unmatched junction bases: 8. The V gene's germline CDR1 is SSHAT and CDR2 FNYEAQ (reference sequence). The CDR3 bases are TGTGCCAGCAGCCTCACTAGCGGGGGGCCCAGTGAGCAGTTCTTC. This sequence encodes CASSLTSGGPSEQFF.

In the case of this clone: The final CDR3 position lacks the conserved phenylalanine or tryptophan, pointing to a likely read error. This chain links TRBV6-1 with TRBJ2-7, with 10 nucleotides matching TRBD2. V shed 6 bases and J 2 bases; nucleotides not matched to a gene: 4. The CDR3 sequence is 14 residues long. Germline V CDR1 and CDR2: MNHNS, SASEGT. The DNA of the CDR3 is TGTGCCAGCAGCATACTAGCGGGAACCTACGAGCAGTACCTC. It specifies CASSILAGTYEQYL.

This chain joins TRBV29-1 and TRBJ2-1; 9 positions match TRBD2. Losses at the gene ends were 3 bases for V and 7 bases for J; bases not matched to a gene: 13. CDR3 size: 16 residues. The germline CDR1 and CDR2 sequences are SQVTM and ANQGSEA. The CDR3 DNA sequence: TGCAGCGTTGACCCCCTGGGGCTAGCGGGAAGAAATGAGCAGTTCTTC. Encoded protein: CSVDPLGLAGRNEQFF.

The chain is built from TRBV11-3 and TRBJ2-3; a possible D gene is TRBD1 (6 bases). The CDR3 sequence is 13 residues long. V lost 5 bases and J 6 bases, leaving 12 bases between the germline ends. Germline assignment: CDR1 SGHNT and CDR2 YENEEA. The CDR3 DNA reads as TGTGCCAGCAGCATAAACAGGGTTGATACGCAGTATTTT. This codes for CASSINRVDTQYF.

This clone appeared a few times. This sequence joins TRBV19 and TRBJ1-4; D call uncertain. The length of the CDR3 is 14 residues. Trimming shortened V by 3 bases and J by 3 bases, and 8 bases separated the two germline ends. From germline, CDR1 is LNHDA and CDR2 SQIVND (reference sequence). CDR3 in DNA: TGTGCCAGTAGTATGTACAGTCCTAATGAAAAACTGTTTTTT. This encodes CASSMYSPNEKLFF.

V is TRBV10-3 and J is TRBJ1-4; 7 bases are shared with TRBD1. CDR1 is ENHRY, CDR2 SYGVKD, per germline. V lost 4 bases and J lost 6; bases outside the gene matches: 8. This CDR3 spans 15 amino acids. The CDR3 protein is CAISGGTESDEKLFF. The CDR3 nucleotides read TGTGCCATCAGTGGGGGGACAGAGTCAGATGAAAAACTGTTTTTT.

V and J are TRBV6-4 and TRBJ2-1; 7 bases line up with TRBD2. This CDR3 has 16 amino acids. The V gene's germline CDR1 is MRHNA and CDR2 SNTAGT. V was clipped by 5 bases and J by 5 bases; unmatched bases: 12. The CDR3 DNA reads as TGTGCCAGCAGTATAGGGGCGGCTAGCGGCGACAATGAGCAGTTCTTC. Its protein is CASSIGAASGDNEQFF.